This TCR beta chain comes out of a study of T-cell reconstitution after alpha-beta-depleted transplantation in children. Findings and caveats of the study: The main origin of T-cell counts and diversity one year after transplant was newly produced T cells.

On this clonotype: Its antigen is unknown.

Unique molecular identifiers were incorporated into the prepared TCRbeta library. TCRdb used MiXCR to reprocess the PCR reads, holding one entry per CDR3 protein. The sample consists of 350,000 to 500,000 distinct CDR3 sequences, around two fifths of them appearing once. Germline assignment: CDR1 MDHEN and CDR2 SYDVKM. There are 16 residues in the CDR3. V dropped 5 bases and J dropped 2; count of bases not matched to a gene: 8. The V call is TRBV28, the J call TRBJ2-5; 10 bases agree with TRBD2. Sequences were derived from PBMCs, sampled before TCRalphabeta/CD19-depleted stem cell transplant. The receptor comes from a girl aged 2 to 9 with aplastic anemia, due to receive a stem cell transplant. CDR3 loop: CASSPSSGGMQETQYF. In DNA form, the CDR3 reads TGTGCCAGCAGTCCTTCTAGCGGGGGAATGCAAGAGACCCAGTACTTC.